Each of the 16 T cell receptor beta chains below was sequenced from the same sample in a study of graft-versus-host responses after intestinal transplantation. What these receptors recognize is not known. Produced via immunoSEQ multiplex PCR; TCRdb's table is partial and in-frame only. Here the sample spans tens of thousands of clones, approximately 95% being singletons. The specimen comprised unstimulated CD8+ T cells sorted from spleen or lymph node cells, sampled before transplant. Receptors originate from a human donor who was the organ donor for an intestinal transplant.

This sequence joins TRBV4-1 and TRBJ2-2, with a weak D call TRBD2 (5 bases). CDR3 length: 15 residues. Per the germline V gene, CDR1 is MGHRA and CDR2 is YSYEKL. V lost 6 bases, J lost 1 base, and 12 bases lay in between. Written as DNA, the CDR3 is TGCGCCAGCAGTTGGGAGCCCTTGAACACCGGGGAGCTGTTTTTT. This translates into CASSWEPLNTGELFF.

The chain combines TRBV6-5 with TRBJ2-7; D remains ambiguous. Trimming cost V 0 bases and J 0 bases, with 9 bases left between them. CDR3 length: 15 residues. Germline V gene lookup returns CDR1 MNHEY and CDR2 SVGAGI. CDR3 DNA: TGTGCCAGCAGTTACTCGATCAACCCCTCCTACGAGCAGTACTTC. Translation: CASSYSINPSYEQYF.

The chain links TRBV7-3 to TRBJ2-1; D remains unclear. The germline gives CDR1 SGHTA, CDR2 FQGTGA. Deletions cut 1 base from V and 8 bases from J, with 9 bases between. This CDR3 region has 13 residues. CDR3 residues: CASSLSSGDEQFF. The CDR3 coding sequence is TGTGCCAGCAGCTTAAGTAGTGGCGATGAGCAGTTCTTC.

The V and J genes are TRBV9 and TRBJ2-5, with D perhaps assigned TRBD1 or TRBD2 (6 bases each). CDR1 SGDLS and CDR2 YYNGEE come from the germline V gene. The V end was cut by 0 bases, the J end by 1 base, with 7 bases between. The CDR3 is made up of 14 amino acids. The CDR3 DNA follows: TGTGCCAGCAGCGTAGGGGGGGCCCAAGAGACCCAGTACTTC. It translates to CASSVGGAQETQYF.

This clone was observed a few times. The chain combines TRBV13 with TRBJ1-2; 8 bases line up with TRBD1. The CDR3 runs to 18 residues. With V trimmed by 0 bases and J by 1 base, 10 bases remained unmatched. Germline-derived CDR1 and CDR2 are PRHDT and FYEKMQ (reference sequence). The CDR3 protein is CASSLGGQVLPLNYGYTF. The CDR3 DNA reads TGTGCCAGCAGCTTAGGGGGACAGGTACTACCGCTTAACTATGGCTACACCTTC.

This chain uses TRBV5-6 with TRBJ2-7; 8 bases line up with TRBD1. V dropped 4 bases and J dropped 7; count of bases not matched to a gene: 7. There are 13 residues in the CDR3. CDR1 and CDR2 (germline): SGHDT, YYEEEE. This CDR3 is CASSPLGTGEQYF. The CDR3 nucleotides read TGTGCCAGCAGCCCCCTGGGGACAGGAGAGCAGTACTTC.

The chain carries TRBV12-5 and TRBJ1-4, with D possibly matching TRBD1 (5 bases). This CDR3 region has 15 residues. Trimming took 0 bases from V and 8 from J, leaving 13 bases between them. Looked up from germline, CDR1 is LGHNT and CDR2 is FRNRAP. The CDR3 nucleotides read TGTGCTAGTGGTTTGGTACAGGAGGGAGGAGAAAAACTGTTTTTT. It codes for CASGLVQEGGEKLFF.

V gene TRBV4-2 combines with J gene TRBJ2-7; 11 bases fit TRBD2. CDR1 and CDR2 from the germline V gene are LGHNA and YNFKEQ. CDR3 length: 18 amino acids. The ends lost 1 base at V and 0 bases at J; junction bases unmatched: 8. The CDR3 loop is CASSQAPSSGGRSYEQYF. CDR3 sequence (DNA): TGTGCCAGCAGCCAAGCCCCCTCTAGCGGGGGGCGCTCCTACGAGCAGTACTTC.

This chain uses TRBV9 with TRBJ2-1; D is unclear. Germline lookup yields CDR1 SGDLS and CDR2 YYNGEE. This CDR3 is built from 15 residues. The V gene lost 3 bases and the J gene lost 4 bases, with 14 bases spanning the gap. DNA of the CDR3: TGTGCCAGCAGCGCCTCCTGGGGTCTATACAATGAGCAGTTCTTC. Translated, it gives CASSASWGLYNEQFF.

CDR3 region: CASSTPTPQAFF. CDR3 sequence (DNA): TGTGCCAGTAGTACCCCCACTCCACAAGCTTTCTTT. The chain combines TRBV19 with TRBJ1-1; D uncertain. This CDR3 spans 12 amino acids. Trimming stripped 4 bases from V and 9 bases from J, with 12 bases between. CDR1 and CDR2 from the germline V gene are LNHDA and SQIVND (reference sequence).

J is TRBJ1-6 and V is TRBV7-3, with 7 bases matching TRBD1. The germline CDR1 and CDR2 sequences are SGHTA and FQGTGA. The CDR3 has 19 amino acids. The V gene end was trimmed by 2 bases and the J gene end by 9 bases; junction bases not matched to a gene: 19. CDR3 nucleotides: TGTGCCAGCAGCTTACGAGGACAGGTCGTTTCATCGGGAAGTTCACCCCTCCACTTT. Translated, it gives CASSLRGQVVSSGSSPLHF.

The rearrangement uses TRBV25-1 and TRBJ1-6; D possibly corresponds to TRBD1 (5 bases). Per the germline V gene, CDR1 is MGHDK and CDR2 is SYGVNS. Between the trimmed V and J ends, which lost 2 bases and 4 bases, there was a span of 6 bases. The CDR3 runs 14 residues. The CDR3 DNA sequence: TGTGCCAGCAGTGAAAAGGGGTATAATTCACCCCTCCACTTT. Encoded protein: CASSEKGYNSPLHF.

A single count supports this clone. The V gene is TRBV6-6, the J gene TRBJ2-1, with no clear D. The CDR3 has 12 residues. V was pared by 2 bases and J by 7 bases, with 6 bases between. Germline V gene lookup returns CDR1 MNHNY and CDR2 SVGAGI (reference sequence). The CDR3 nucleotides are TGTGCCAGCAGTTACGTCGGGAATGAGCAGTTCTTC. Its translation is CASSYVGNEQFF.

This chain connects TRBV4-1 to TRBJ1-2, with D possibly being TRBD1 (6 bases). Between the trimmed V and J ends, which lost 1 base and 3 bases, there was a span of 9 bases. This CDR3 comprises 14 residues. CDR1 is MGHRA, CDR2 YSYEKL, per germline. The CDR3 DNA reads as TGCGCCAGCAGCCAAGGCCCAGGGGACTATGGCTACACCTTC. Translating it yields CASSQGPGDYGYTF.

As to this clone: One junction end does not reproduce the germline sequence, and a read error may be involved. V is TRBV5-5 and J is TRBJ2-2; possible D gene TRBD2, 8 bases. This CDR3 spans 18 amino acids. Germline V CDR1 and CDR2: SGHKS, YYEKEE (reference sequence). This chain's CDR3 is CASSLAGGLVWRTGELFF. DNA of the CDR3: TGTGCCAGCAGTTTGGCAGGGGGACTAGTTTGGCGCACCGGGGAGCTGTTTTTT.

This clone has just one count. The J gene is TRBJ2-3, the V gene TRBV9; no clear D. The V end was cut by 4 bases, the J end by 6 bases, with 12 bases between. The CDR3 length is 13 residues. In germline, CDR1 is SGDLS, CDR2 YYNGEE. CDR3 sequence reads: CASSPPTGDTQYF. CDR3 sequence (DNA): TGTGCCAGCAGCCCCCCTACCGGGGATACGCAGTATTTT.